This is a list of T cell receptor beta chains from one sample in a study of cytomegalovirus exposure and HLA in healthy donors. Method: immunoSEQ multiplex PCR; TCRdb's copy keeps in-frame clones and lacks some. The table has roughly 170,000 clones, more than 80% seen once; the top ten hold about 0.77%. The source material was PBMCs. The receptors derive from a young woman in good health and CMV-seronegative. CDR3s include the opening cysteine and the closing phenylalanine or tryptophan. A D gene is named only where the DNA matches it firmly. Only some rows state a clone size, as once, few, many or a class for expanded clones.

clone size	V gene	D gene	J gene	CDR3 protein	CDR3 DNA
NA	TRBV28	NA	TRBJ1-2	CASSLLDRPYYGYTF	TGTGCCAGCAGTTTACTAGACAGGCCATACTATGGCTACACCTTC
NA	TRBV5-1	NA	TRBJ1-2	CASSLYPGRGYTF	TGCGCCAGCAGCTTGTATCCGGGGAGAGGCTACACCTTC
NA	TRBV28	TRBD1	TRBJ1-5	CASSLWGGPGGGQPQHF	TGTGCCAGCAGTTTATGGGGGGGTCCAGGGGGCGGACAGCCCCAGCATTTT
few	TRBV7-6	TRBD1	TRBJ2-7	CASSLSWGQGSEQYF	TGTGCCAGCAGCTTATCTTGGGGACAGGGTTCCGAGCAGTACTTC
NA	TRBV2	TRBD2	TRBJ2-5	CASLLSGRQETQYF	TGTGCCAGCCTGCTTAGCGGGAGGCAAGAGACCCAGTACTTC
NA	TRBV18	NA	TRBJ2-3	CASFTERATDTQYF	TGTGCCAGCTTCACCGAGCGGGCTACAGATACGCAGTATTTT
NA	TRBV15	NA	TRBJ1-5	CATSSPSQPQHF	TGTGCCACCAGCAGTCCCAGTCAGCCCCAGCATTTT
NA	TRBV20-1	NA	TRBJ1-3	CSARLGNTIYF	TGCAGTGCTAGACTCGGAAACACCATATATTTT
NA	TRBV7-9	TRBD1	TRBJ1-5	CASSQFKGQGAIQPQHF	TGTGCCAGCAGCCAATTTAAGGGACAGGGGGCGATTCAGCCCCAGCATTTT
once	TRBV5-6	NA	TRBJ2-7	CASSLVGTQDYEQYF	TGTGCCAGCAGCTTGGTCGGGACTCAAGACTACGAGCAGTACTTC
NA	TRBV9	TRBD1	TRBJ1-6	CASSTRQGANSYLHF	TGTGCCAGCAGCACCCGACAGGGGGCAAACTCTTACCTCCACTTT
NA	TRBV15	NA	TRBJ2-7	CATSRDRVGSAPYEQYF	TGTGCCACCAGCAGAGATCGGGTCGGGAGTGCTCCCTACGAGCAGTACTTC
NA	TRBV6-5	TRBD1	TRBJ1-6	CASSSRDRASPLHF	TGTGCCAGCAGTTCGAGGGACAGGGCTTCACCCCTCCACTTT
NA	TRBV2	NA	TRBJ1-3	CASSDSRSGNTIYF	TGTGCCAGCAGTGATTCCCGGTCTGGAAACACCATATATTTT
many	TRBV6-5	TRBD1	TRBJ2-7	CASSYGTGTGLLEQYF	TGTGCCAGCAGTTACGGGACAGGGACAGGATTGCTCGAGCAGTACTTC
NA	TRBV18	NA	TRBJ1-1	CASSPPGRNTEAFF	TGTGCCAGCTCACCACCGGGGCGCAACACTGAAGCTTTCTTT
NA	TRBV19	TRBD1	TRBJ2-7	CASSIPGQGRYEQYF	TGTGCCAGTAGTATACCGGGACAGGGCCGGTACGAGCAGTACTTC
NA	TRBV28	TRBD1	TRBJ2-5	CASRRLGARQGGETQYF	TGTGCCAGCAGACGATTGGGGGCTAGACAGGGGGGAGAGACCCAGTACTTC
NA	TRBV28	TRBD2	TRBJ2-1	CASSSPAAGEYNEQFF	TGTGCCAGCAGTTCCCCAGCAGCGGGAGAATACAATGAGCAGTTCTTC
NA	TRBV7-9	TRBD2	TRBJ2-7	CSSSFTGSGRSYEQYF	TGTTCCAGCAGCTTCACGGGTAGCGGGAGGAGCTACGAGCAGTACTTC
few	TRBV19	TRBD1	TRBJ1-5	CASRDRRSQPQHF	TGTGCCAGCAGGGACAGGCGTAGTCAGCCCCAGCATTTT
NA	TRBV10-1	NA	TRBJ1-1	CASRATLQGRAFF	TGCGCCAGCAGGGCCACCTTACAGGGAAGGGCTTTCTTT
few	TRBV30	NA	TRBJ2-7	CAWSVPPKGFYEQYF	TGTGCCTGGAGTGTACCCCCCAAGGGGTTCTACGAGCAGTACTTC
NA	TRBV6-1	TRBD2	TRBJ2-7	CASRTVAGGYEQYF	TGTGCCAGCAGAACGGTAGCGGGAGGCTACGAGCAGTACTTC
NA	TRBV7-2	NA	TRBJ2-4	CASSLDSQGYLAKNIQYF	TGTGCCAGCAGCTTAGATAGTCAGGGATATCTAGCCAAAAACATTCAGTACTTC
NA	TRBV4-3	NA	TRBJ2-5	CASRGNTGDGSSQETQYF	TGCGCCAGCAGGGGAAACACGGGGGACGGGAGCTCTCAAGAGACCCAGTACTTC
NA	TRBV28	NA	TRBJ2-5	CASSGYNKGQETQYF	TGTGCCAGCAGTGGATATAACAAGGGGCAAGAGACCCAGTACTTC
NA	TRBV28	TRBD2	TRBJ2-1	CASSQKGLAGKNEQFF	TGTGCCAGCAGCCAAAAGGGGCTAGCGGGAAAAAATGAGCAGTTCTTC
NA	TRBV6-1	NA	TRBJ1-6	CASSVGVRSPLHF	TGTGCCAGCAGTGTCGGGGTTCGATCACCCCTCCACTTT
NA	TRBV9	NA	TRBJ2-6	CASSVDRETGANVLTF	TGTGCCAGCAGCGTAGACAGGGAGACTGGGGCCAACGTCCTGACTTTC
NA	TRBV10-3	NA	TRBJ2-1	CAISSGQTYNEQFF	TGTGCCATCAGTAGCGGGCAGACCTACAATGAGCAGTTCTTC
NA	TRBV5-1	NA	TRBJ2-2	CASSPGVGELFF	TGCGCCAGCAGTCCGGGAGTCGGGGAGCTGTTTTTT
NA	TRBV27	TRBD2	TRBJ2-1	CASSFGPHPSGRGNEQFF	TGTGCCAGCAGTTTCGGGCCACACCCTAGCGGGAGAGGGAATGAGCAGTTCTTC
NA	TRBV18	NA	TRBJ2-7	CASSPPQEHYEQYF	TGTGCCAGCTCACCACCACAGGAGCACTACGAGCAGTACTTC
NA	TRBV9	TRBD2	TRBJ2-2	CASSAKERESGELFF	TGTGCCAGCAGCGCGAAAGAGCGGGAGAGCGGGGAGCTGTTTTTT
NA	TRBV5-6	NA	TRBJ2-3	CASSLGRGGDTQYF	TGTGCCAGCAGCTTGGGGAGGGGTGGGGATACGCAGTATTTT
NA	TRBV5-1	NA	TRBJ2-1	CASSLAQGVEQFF	TGCGCCAGCAGCTTGGCCCAAGGGGTTGAGCAGTTCTTC
NA	TRBV18	TRBD1	TRBJ1-2	CASSPTGTDNYGYTF	TGTGCCAGCTCACCAACCGGGACAGATAACTATGGCTACACCTTC
NA	TRBV28	TRBD2	TRBJ2-7	CASSLAGGIGQYF	TGTGCCAGCAGTTTGGCGGGAGGCATCGGGCAGTACTTC
NA	TRBV5-1	TRBD2	TRBJ2-7	CASSPTSGTSGSYEQYF	TGCGCCAGCAGTCCCACCTCCGGGACTAGCGGGAGTTACGAGCAGTACTTC
NA	TRBV7-8	NA	TRBJ2-5	CASSLGSTRRETQYF	TGTGCCAGCAGCTTAGGGTCAACACGGCGGGAGACCCAGTACTTC
NA	TRBV29-1	NA	TRBJ2-5	CSVEGQETQYF	TGCAGCGTGGAGGGCCAAGAGACCCAGTACTTC
few	TRBV7-9	NA	TRBJ1-1	CASSQQGNTEAFF	TGTGCCAGCAGCCAGCAGGGGAACACTGAAGCTTTCTTT
NA	TRBV10-3	NA	TRBJ2-1	CAISEQGNEQFF	TGTGCCATCAGTGAGCAGGGTAATGAGCAGTTCTTC
few	TRBV5-4	TRBD1	TRBJ2-5	CASSLDRDQETQYF	TGTGCCAGCAGCCTAGACAGGGACCAAGAGACCCAGTACTTC
NA	TRBV5-1	TRBD1	TRBJ2-5	CASSLRGQGETQYF	TGCGCCAGCAGCTTGCGAGGACAGGGAGAGACCCAGTACTTC
NA	TRBV4-1	NA	TRBJ2-7	CASSQFQGGDEQYF	TGCGCCAGCAGCCAGTTCCAGGGAGGAGACGAGCAGTACTTC
NA	TRBV28	TRBD2	TRBJ2-7	CASSSLAGVPNYEQYF	TGTGCCAGCAGTTCCCTAGCGGGAGTGCCGAACTACGAGCAGTACTTC
NA	TRBV9	NA	TRBJ1-2	CASSLGSGSGYGYTF	TGTGCCAGCAGCCTCGGCTCGGGGTCAGGATATGGCTACACCTTC
NA	TRBV6-5	NA	TRBJ1-2	CASSARDTSEHGYTF	TGTGCCAGCAGTGCCCGGGACACGTCTGAACATGGCTACACCTTC
NA	TRBV9	NA	TRBJ2-4	CASSVEGALSIQYF	TGTGCCAGCAGCGTAGAAGGGGCCCTGAGCATTCAGTACTTC
NA	TRBV5-1	NA	TRBJ2-5	CASSPGTSSPQETQYF	TGCGCCAGCAGCCCCGGGACATCAAGCCCGCAAGAGACCCAGTACTTC